The clone carrying this T cell receptor beta chain has only one observation. The data belong to a study of blood T cell repertoires in COVID-19. Study-wide context: Acute and convalescent COVID-19 samples came from the United States, Italy and Spain. From T cells, B-cell-depleted T cells, or PBMCs came the material, which was cDNA or gDNA.

The CDR3 covers 18 residues. Germline-derived CDR1 and CDR2 are LGHDT and YNNKEL (reference sequence). V shed 3 bases and J 4 bases; nucleotides not matched to a gene: 14. Methods used by the authors: Reference gene primers were amplified, and this amplification served to estimate nucleated cell counts. Profiling relied on immunoSEQ multiplex PCR, and the TCRdb table lists in-frame clones only, not all of them. Clone size and V and J calls were adopted from that table, with D and trimming inferred from the DNA. The profile shows 250,000 to 350,000 clones, 70% to 90% of them singletons. Sequenced sample: peripheral blood. This chain connects TRBV3-1 (or the pseudogene TRBV3-2) to TRBJ2-1; 8 bases agree with TRBD2. This clonotype originated in a woman aged 50 to 60 with active or convalescent COVID-19. The CDR3 DNA follows: TGTGCCAGCAGCCACGCGATTAACCGCGGGGGGCTATACAATGAGCAGTTCTTC. Translated, it gives CASSHAINRGGLYNEQFF.